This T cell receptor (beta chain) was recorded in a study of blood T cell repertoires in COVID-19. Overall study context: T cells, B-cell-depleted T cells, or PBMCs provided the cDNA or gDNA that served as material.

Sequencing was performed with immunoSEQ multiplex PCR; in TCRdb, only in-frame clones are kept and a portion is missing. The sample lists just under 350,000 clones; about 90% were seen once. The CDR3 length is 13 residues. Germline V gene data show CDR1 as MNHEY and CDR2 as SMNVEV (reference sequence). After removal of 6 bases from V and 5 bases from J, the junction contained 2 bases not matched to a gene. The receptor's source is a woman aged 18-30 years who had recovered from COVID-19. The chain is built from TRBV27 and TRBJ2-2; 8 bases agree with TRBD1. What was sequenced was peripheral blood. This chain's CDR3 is CASRRTGTGELFF. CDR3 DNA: TGTGCCAGCAGGAGGACAGGGACCGGGGAGCTGTTTTTT.